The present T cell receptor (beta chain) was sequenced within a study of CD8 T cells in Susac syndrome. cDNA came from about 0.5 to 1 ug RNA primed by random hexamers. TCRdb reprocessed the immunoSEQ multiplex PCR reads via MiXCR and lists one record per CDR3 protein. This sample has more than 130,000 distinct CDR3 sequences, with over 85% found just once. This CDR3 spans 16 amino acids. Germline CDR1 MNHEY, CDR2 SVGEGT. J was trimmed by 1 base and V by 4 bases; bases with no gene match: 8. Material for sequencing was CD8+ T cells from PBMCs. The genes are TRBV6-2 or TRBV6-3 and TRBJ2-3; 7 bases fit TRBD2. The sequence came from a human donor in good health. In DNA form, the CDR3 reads TGTGCCAGCAGTTCCCGGACTAGTCGAGGCACAGATACGCAGTATTTT. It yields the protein CASSSRTSRGTDTQYF.